This T cell receptor beta chain is from a study of vaccination and CD4 T cells after COVID-19. The Oncomine TCR Beta short-read assay was what sequenced the DNA obtained from cultured CD4+ T cells. TCRdb recomputed calls from the PCR reads with MiXCR, one row per CDR3 protein. This sample carries approximately 13,000 distinct CDR3 sequences, around 40% of them seen once, and the ten largest clones take 7%. About this clonotype itself: The antigen is undetermined.

Per the germline V gene, CDR1 is SGHRS and CDR2 is YFSETQ. V was clipped by 3 bases and J by 2 bases, with 11 bases between them. The CDR3 runs 14 residues. Noted treatment: approximately nine-day PBMC culture with coronavirus spike peptide pools or control peptides (ViraFEST assay). The sequence was obtained from a human donor who had recovered from COVID-19. The gene calls are TRBV5-1 and TRBJ1-1; D perhaps matches TRBD1 (6 bases). Sample: CD4+ T cells from blood, cultured in vitro. The CDR3 bases are TGCGCCAGCAGCTCGGGACAACCCAACACTGAAGCTTTCTTT. It specifies CASSSGQPNTEAFF.